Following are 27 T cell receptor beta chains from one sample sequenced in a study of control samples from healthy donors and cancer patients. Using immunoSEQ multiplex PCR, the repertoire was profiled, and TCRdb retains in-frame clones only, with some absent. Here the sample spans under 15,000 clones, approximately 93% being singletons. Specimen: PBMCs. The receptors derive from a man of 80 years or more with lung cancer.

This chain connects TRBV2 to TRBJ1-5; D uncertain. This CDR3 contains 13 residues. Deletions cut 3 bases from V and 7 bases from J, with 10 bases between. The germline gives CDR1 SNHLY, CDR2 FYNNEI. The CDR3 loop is CASSERGRQPQHF. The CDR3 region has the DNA TGTGCCAGCAGTGAGCGAGGGAGGCAGCCCCAGCATTTT.

The CDR3, as DNA: TGTGCCAGCAGTGATGCAGCTGATGAGCAGTTCTTC. This codes for CASSDAADEQFF. This chain connects TRBV2 to TRBJ2-1; D is undetermined. This CDR3 region has 12 residues. Trimming took 3 bases from V and 8 from J, leaving 8 bases between them. The germline V gene encodes CDR1 SNHLY and CDR2 FYNNEI.

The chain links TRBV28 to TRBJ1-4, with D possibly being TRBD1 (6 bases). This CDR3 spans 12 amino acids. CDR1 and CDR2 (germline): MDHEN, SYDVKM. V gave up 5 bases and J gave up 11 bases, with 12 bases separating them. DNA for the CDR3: TGTGCCAGCAGTCTAATGGACAGTAAACTGTTTTTT. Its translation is CASSLMDSKLFF.

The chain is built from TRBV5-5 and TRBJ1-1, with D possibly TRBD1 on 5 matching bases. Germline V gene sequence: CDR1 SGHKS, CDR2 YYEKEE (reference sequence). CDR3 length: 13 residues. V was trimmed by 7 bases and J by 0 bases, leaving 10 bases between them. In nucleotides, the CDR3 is TGTGCCAGCCCCGGGGGGGTGAACACTGAAGCTTTCTTT. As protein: CASPGGVNTEAFF.

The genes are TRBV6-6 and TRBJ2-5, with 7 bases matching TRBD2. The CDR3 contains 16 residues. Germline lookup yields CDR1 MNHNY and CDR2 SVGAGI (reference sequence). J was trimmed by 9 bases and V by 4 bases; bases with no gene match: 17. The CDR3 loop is CASSSPGASGAAAQYF. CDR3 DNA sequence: TGTGCCAGCAGTTCCCCCGGGGCTAGCGGCGCGGCGGCCCAGTACTTC.

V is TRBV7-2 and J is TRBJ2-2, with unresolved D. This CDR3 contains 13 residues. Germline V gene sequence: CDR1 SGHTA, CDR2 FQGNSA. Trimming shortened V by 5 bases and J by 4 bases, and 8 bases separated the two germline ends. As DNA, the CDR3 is TGTGCCAGCAGCCGCCCGGGCACCGGGGAGCTGTTTTTT. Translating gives CASSRPGTGELFF.

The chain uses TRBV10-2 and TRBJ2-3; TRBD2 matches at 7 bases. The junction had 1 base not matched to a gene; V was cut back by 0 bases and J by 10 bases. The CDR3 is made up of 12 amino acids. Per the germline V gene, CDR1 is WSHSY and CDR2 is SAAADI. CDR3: CASSESSGAQYF. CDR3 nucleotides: TGCGCCAGCAGTGAGTCGAGCGGGGCGCAGTATTTT.

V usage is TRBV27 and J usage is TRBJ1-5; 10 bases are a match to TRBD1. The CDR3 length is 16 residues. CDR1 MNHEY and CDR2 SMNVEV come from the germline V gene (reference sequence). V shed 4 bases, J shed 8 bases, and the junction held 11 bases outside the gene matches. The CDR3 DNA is TGTGCCAGCAGTTCACTACCCCGGGACAGGGGCGAGCCCCAGCATTTT. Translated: CASSSLPRDRGEPQHF.

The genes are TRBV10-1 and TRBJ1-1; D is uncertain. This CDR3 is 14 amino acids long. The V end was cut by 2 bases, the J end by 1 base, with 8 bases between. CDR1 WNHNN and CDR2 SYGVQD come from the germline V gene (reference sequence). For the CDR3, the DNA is TGCGCCAGCAGTGAGCTTAACAGGAACACTGAAGCTTTCTTT. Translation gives CASSELNRNTEAFF.

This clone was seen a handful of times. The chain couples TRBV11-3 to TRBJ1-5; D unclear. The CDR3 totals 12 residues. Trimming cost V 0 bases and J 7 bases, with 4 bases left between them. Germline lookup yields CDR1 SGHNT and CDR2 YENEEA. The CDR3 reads CASSLEGQPQHF. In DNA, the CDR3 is TGTGCCAGCAGCTTAGAGGGACAGCCCCAGCATTTT.

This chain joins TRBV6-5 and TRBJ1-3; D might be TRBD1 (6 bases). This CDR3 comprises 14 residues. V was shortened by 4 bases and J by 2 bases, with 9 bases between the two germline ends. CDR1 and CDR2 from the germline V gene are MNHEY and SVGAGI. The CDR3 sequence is CASSSDRTGNTIYF. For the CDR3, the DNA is TGTGCCAGCAGTTCCGACAGGACTGGAAACACCATATATTTT.

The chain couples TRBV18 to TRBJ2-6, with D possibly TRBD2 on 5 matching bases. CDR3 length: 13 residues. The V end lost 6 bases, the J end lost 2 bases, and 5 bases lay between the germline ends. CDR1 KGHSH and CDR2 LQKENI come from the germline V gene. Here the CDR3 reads CASSGTGANVLTF. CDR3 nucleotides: TGTGCCAGCTCCGGGACTGGGGCCAACGTCCTGACTTTC.

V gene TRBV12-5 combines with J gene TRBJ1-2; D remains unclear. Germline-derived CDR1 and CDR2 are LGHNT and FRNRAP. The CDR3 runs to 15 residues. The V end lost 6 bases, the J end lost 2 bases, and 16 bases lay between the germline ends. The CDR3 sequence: CASGPPPGPNYGYTF. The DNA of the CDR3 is TGTGCTAGTGGCCCCCCTCCTGGACCGAACTATGGCTACACCTTC.

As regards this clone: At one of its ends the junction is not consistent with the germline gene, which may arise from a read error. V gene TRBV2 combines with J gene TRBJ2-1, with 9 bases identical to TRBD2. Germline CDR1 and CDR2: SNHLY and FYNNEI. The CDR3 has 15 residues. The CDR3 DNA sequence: TGTGCCAGCAGGGAAGCGGGGGGACCCTACAATGAGCAGTTCTTC. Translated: CASREAGGPYNEQFF.

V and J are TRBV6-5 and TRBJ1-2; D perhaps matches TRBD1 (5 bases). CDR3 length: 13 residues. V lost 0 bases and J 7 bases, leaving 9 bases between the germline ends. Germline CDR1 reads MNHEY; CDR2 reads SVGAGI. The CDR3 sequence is CASSYSGVSGYTF. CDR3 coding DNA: TGTGCCAGCAGTTACTCGGGGGTTTCTGGCTACACCTTC.

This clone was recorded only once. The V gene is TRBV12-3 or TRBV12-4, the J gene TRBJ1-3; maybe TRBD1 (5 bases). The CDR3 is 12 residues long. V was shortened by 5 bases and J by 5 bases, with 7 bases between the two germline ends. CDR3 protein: CASSVDRNTIYF. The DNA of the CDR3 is TGTGCCAGCAGTGTGGACAGAAACACCATATATTTT.

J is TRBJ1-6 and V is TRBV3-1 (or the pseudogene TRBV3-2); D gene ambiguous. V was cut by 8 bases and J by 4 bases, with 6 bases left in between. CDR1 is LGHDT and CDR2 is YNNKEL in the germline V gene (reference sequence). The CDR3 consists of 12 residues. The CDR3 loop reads CASRTYNSPLHF. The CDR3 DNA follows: TGTGCCAGCCGTACGTATAATTCACCCCTCCACTTT.

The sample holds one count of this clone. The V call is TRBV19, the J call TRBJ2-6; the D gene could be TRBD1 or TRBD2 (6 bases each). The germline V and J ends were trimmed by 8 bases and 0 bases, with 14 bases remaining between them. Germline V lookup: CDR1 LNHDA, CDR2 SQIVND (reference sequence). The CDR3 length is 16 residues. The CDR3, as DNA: TGTGCCAGTCAAGACGGGGGCGGCTCTGGGGCCAACGTCCTGACTTTC. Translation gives CASQDGGGSGANVLTF.

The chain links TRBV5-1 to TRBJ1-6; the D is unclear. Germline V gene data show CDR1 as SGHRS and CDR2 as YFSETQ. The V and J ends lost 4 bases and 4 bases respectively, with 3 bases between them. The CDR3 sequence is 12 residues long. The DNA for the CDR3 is TGCGCCAGCAGCGTTTATAATTCACCCCTCCACTTT. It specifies CASSVYNSPLHF.

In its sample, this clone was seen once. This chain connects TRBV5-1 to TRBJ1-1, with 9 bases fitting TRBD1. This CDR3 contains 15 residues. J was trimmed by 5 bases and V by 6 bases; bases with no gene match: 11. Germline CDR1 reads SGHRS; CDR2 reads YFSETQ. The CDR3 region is CASKDSTGTGTEAFF. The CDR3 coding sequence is TGCGCCAGCAAGGATTCGACGGGGACAGGGACTGAAGCTTTCTTT. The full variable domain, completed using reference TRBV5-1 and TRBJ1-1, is KAGVTQTPRYLIKTRGQQVTLSCSPISGHRSVSWYQQTPGQGLQFLFEYFSETQRNKGNFPGRFSGRQFSNSRSEMNVSTLELGDSALYLCASKDSTGTGTEAFFGQGTRLTVV.

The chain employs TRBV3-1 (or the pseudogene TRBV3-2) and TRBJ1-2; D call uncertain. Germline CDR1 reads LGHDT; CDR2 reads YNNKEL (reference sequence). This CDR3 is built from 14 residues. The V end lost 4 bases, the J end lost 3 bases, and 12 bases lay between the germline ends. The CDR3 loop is CASSPSGADYGYTF. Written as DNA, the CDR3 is TGTGCCAGCAGCCCCAGTGGAGCTGACTATGGCTACACCTTC.

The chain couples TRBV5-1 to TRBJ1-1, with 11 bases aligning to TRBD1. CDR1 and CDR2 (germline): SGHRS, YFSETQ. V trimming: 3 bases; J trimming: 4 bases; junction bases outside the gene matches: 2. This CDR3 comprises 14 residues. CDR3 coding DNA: TGCGCCAGCAGCTCCGGGACAGGGGGCACTGAAGCTTTCTTT. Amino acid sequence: CASSSGTGGTEAFF.

CDR3 region: CATQGAGAGQPQHF. The CDR3 coding sequence is TGTGCCACCCAAGGCGCAGGTGCAGGGCAGCCCCAGCATTTT. The chain uses TRBV28 and TRBJ1-5, with a possible D match to TRBD1 (5 bases). The CDR3 is 14 amino acids. Trimming left V 10 bases short and J 7 bases short, with 20 bases between. CDR1 and CDR2 from the germline V gene are MDHEN and SYDVKM.

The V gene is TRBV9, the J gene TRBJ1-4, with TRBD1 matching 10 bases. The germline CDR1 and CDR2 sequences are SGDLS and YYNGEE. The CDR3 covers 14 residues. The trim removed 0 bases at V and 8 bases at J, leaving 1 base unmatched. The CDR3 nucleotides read TGTGCCAGCAGCGTAGGACAGGGGGCAGAAAAACTGTTTTTT. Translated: CASSVGQGAEKLFF.

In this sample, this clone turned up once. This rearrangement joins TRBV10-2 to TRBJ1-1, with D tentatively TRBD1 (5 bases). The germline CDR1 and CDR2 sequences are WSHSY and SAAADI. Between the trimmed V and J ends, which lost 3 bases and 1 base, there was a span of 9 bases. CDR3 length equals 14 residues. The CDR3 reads CASSDQGRNTEAFF. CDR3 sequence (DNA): TGCGCCAGCAGTGATCAGGGTAGGAACACTGAAGCTTTCTTT.

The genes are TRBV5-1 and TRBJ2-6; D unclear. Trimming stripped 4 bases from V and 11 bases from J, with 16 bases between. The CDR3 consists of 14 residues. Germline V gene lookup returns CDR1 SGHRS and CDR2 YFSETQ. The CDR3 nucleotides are TGCGCCAGCAGCCCAGATTTAACCCCCGACGTCCTGACTTTC. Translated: CASSPDLTPDVLTF.

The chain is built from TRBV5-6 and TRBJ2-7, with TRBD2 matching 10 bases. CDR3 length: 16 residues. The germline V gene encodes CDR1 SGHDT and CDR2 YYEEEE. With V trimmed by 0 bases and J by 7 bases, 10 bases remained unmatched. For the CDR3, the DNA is TGTGCCAGCAGCTTGGCTAGCGGGGGAGCTATTAGAGAGCAGTACTTC. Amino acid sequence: CASSLASGGAIREQYF.